A single sample gave rise to the 30 T cell receptor beta chains below, sequenced in a study of T cell responses to AZD1222 COVID-19 vaccine. The assay was immunoSEQ multiplex PCR, and TCRdb's table has in-frame clones only and misses some. The table has almost 70,000 clones, around four fifths seen once. Here the sequenced sample was peripheral blood, taken 28 days after the second AZD1222 dose. All receptors derive from an adult who received the AZD1222 COVID-19 vaccine.

Notes on this clone: At the DNA level, this CDR3 is encoded by other sequences in the same sample as well. The J gene is TRBJ1-1, the V gene TRBV5-1; D unclear. The germline CDR1 and CDR2 sequences are SGHRS and YFSETQ. V lost 0 bases to trimming and J lost 1 base, with 7 bases between them. There are 14 residues in the CDR3. This chain's CDR3 is CASSLATENTEAFF. CDR3 in DNA: TGCGCCAGCAGCTTGGCCACGGAGAACACTGAAGCTTTCTTT.

This clone has just one count. The J gene is TRBJ2-7, the V gene TRBV6-5; D is unresolved. Germline V CDR1 and CDR2: MNHEY, SVGAGI. The germline V and J ends were trimmed by 2 bases and 2 bases, with 10 bases remaining between them. The CDR3 length is 14 residues. CDR3 coding DNA: TGTGCCAGCAGTTACGACCCCGATACCTACGAGCAGTACTTC. The encoded protein is CASSYDPDTYEQYF.

The chain is built from TRBV10-3 and TRBJ1-1; perhaps TRBD1 as D (6 bases). This CDR3 region has 14 residues. The germline gives CDR1 ENHRY, CDR2 SYGVKD. V was clipped by 0 bases and J by 1 base, with 6 bases between them. The CDR3 sequence is CAISESDRNTEAFF. The CDR3 DNA reads as TGTGCCATCAGTGAGTCGGACAGGAACACTGAAGCTTTCTTT.

The rearrangement links TRBV6-1 to TRBJ2-7; D remains ambiguous. V was pared by 2 bases and J by 4 bases, with 12 bases between. This CDR3 comprises 14 residues. The germline V gene encodes CDR1 MNHNS and CDR2 SASEGT. The chain's CDR3 is CASSESGILYEQYF. In DNA form, the CDR3 reads TGTGCCAGCAGTGAATCGGGTATCCTATACGAGCAGTACTTC.

With regard to this clone: Other DNA sequences in this sample translate to the same CDR3. The chain combines TRBV15 with TRBJ2-1, with TRBD2 matching over 7 bases. The CDR3 has 16 residues. J was trimmed by 3 bases and V by 0 bases; bases with no gene match: 5. CDR1 and CDR2 from the germline V gene are LNHNV and YYDKDF (reference sequence). CDR3 nucleotide sequence: TGTGCCACCAGCAGAGAACGTGGCGGGAGCTACAATGAGCAGTTCTTC. It translates to CATSRERGGSYNEQFF.

The genes are TRBV19 and TRBJ2-3; D gene uncertain. This CDR3 has 12 amino acids. The germline V gene has CDR1 LNHDA and CDR2 SQIVND (reference sequence). V was pared by 6 bases and J by 4 bases, with 8 bases between. The CDR3 sequence: CASSIGPDTQYF. Here the CDR3 DNA reads TGTGCCAGTAGCATTGGCCCAGATACGCAGTATTTT.

The chain uses TRBV4-2 and TRBJ2-1, with TRBD2 identical over 9 bases. Germline V gene data show CDR1 as LGHNA and CDR2 as YNFKEQ. The CDR3 is 16 residues long. J was trimmed by 7 bases and V by 4 bases; bases with no gene match: 11. The CDR3 here is CASSPRRAGGPNEQFF. DNA for the CDR3: TGTGCCAGCAGCCCACGTAGGGCGGGGGGGCCTAATGAGCAGTTCTTC.

The V and J genes are TRBV19 and TRBJ2-3, with D maybe TRBD2 (5 bases). The V end lost 3 bases, the J end lost 4 bases, and 11 bases lay between the germline ends. The germline V gene has CDR1 LNHDA and CDR2 SQIVND (reference sequence). There are 14 residues in the CDR3. CDR3 in DNA: TGTGCCAGTAGTATCGAGGGATACGCAGATACGCAGTATTTT. Translating gives CASSIEGYADTQYF.

CDR3 nucleotide sequence: TGTGCCAGCAGCCGACAGGGGACCTACTACGAGCAGTACTTC. It encodes CASSRQGTYYEQYF. The V gene is TRBV11-2, the J gene TRBJ2-7; 8 bases are shared with TRBD1. The germline V gene has CDR1 SGHAT and CDR2 FQNNGV. The CDR3 has 14 amino acids. Unmatched junction bases numbered 6, after V lost 5 bases and J lost 3 bases.

The CDR3 bases are TGTGCCAGCAGCGAAAGGGACACTGAAGCTTTCTTT. Protein product: CASSERDTEAFF. The gene calls are TRBV7-9 and TRBJ1-1; D gene uncertain. This CDR3 is built from 12 residues. Germline V gene lookup returns CDR1 SEHNR and CDR2 FQNEAQ (reference sequence). V lost 5 bases and J 3 bases, leaving 7 bases between the germline ends.

This chain joins TRBV7-8 and TRBJ1-2; D gene uncertain. The CDR3 runs to 14 residues. V was trimmed by 4 bases and J by 5 bases, leaving 14 bases between them. CDR1 SGHVS and CDR2 FQNEAQ come from the germline V gene. CDR3 protein: CASSSEALGYGYTF. The CDR3 coding sequence is TGTGCCAGCAGCTCAGAGGCCCTTGGGTATGGCTACACCTTC.

The chain links TRBV9 to TRBJ2-2; D is possibly TRBD2 (5 bases). CDR1 SGDLS and CDR2 YYNGEE come from the germline V gene. The CDR3 loop spans 14 amino acids. The ends were cut back, 4 bases at V and 8 bases at J, with 15 bases in the middle. The CDR3 DNA reads TGTGCCAGCAGCCCGAGACGGGAAGTGGGGGAGCTGTTTTTT. Its translation: CASSPRREVGELFF.

The chain is built from TRBV11-3 and TRBJ2-1; D possibly corresponds to TRBD1 (6 bases). Germline CDR1 and CDR2: SGHNT and YENEEA. This CDR3 spans 12 amino acids. V was clipped by 3 bases and J by 9 bases, with 9 bases between them. CDR3 bases: TGTGCCAGCAGCTTTCAGGGGTCTGAGCAGTTCTTC. Protein sequence: CASSFQGSEQFF.

The chain recombines TRBV5-1 with TRBJ2-5, with D possibly called TRBD1 or TRBD2 (6 bases each). The CDR3 is 16 amino acids. Deletions cut 4 bases from V and 4 bases from J, with 20 bases between. CDR1 is SGHRS, CDR2 YFSETQ, per germline. CDR3 protein: CASSPPQGGGGETQYF. In nucleotides, the CDR3 is TGCGCCAGCAGCCCGCCCCAGGGTGGAGGGGGAGAGACCCAGTACTTC.

The chain is built from TRBV12-3 or TRBV12-4 and TRBJ1-2; 7 bases are a match to TRBD1. With 2 bases clipped from V and 10 bases from J, the junction kept 7 bases outside the gene matches. This CDR3 comprises 13 residues. CDR3 sequence: CASSLKRGLDYTF. CDR3 DNA: TGTGCCAGCAGTTTAAAAAGGGGGCTTGACTACACCTTC.

The count of this clone is one. This chain joins TRBV11-2 and TRBJ1-2; D gene uncertain. The ends were cut back, 0 bases at V and 5 bases at J, with 13 bases in the middle. CDR1 and CDR2 from the germline V gene are SGHAT and FQNNGV. The CDR3 loop spans 15 amino acids. CDR3 nucleotides: TGTGCCAGCAGCTTAGAGGTCTGGGGTAGTTATGGCTACACCTTC. It codes for CASSLEVWGSYGYTF.

This rearrangement joins TRBV10-3 to TRBJ2-2; 7 bases are a match to TRBD2. V shed 7 bases, J shed 0 bases, and the junction held 5 bases outside the gene matches. Germline-derived CDR1 and CDR2 are ENHRY and SYGVKD. This CDR3 contains 15 residues. In nucleotides, the CDR3 is TGTGCCATCAAGATTGGGGGGGCGAACACCGGGGAGCTGTTTTTT. This encodes CAIKIGGANTGELFF.

V is TRBV19 and J is TRBJ1-5; no clear D. The ends were cut back, 4 bases at V and 3 bases at J, with 10 bases in the middle. Germline V gene sequence: CDR1 LNHDA, CDR2 SQIVND (reference sequence). The CDR3 runs 14 residues. The CDR3 coding sequence is TGTGCCAGTAGTAGTTTAACCTTCAATCAGCCCCAGCATTTT. Translated: CASSSLTFNQPQHF.

The chain uses TRBV27 and TRBJ1-2; a possible D gene is TRBD1 (6 bases). The V gene's germline CDR1 is MNHEY and CDR2 SMNVEV (reference sequence). CDR3 length: 16 residues. V was pared by 0 bases and J by 4 bases, with 15 bases between. The CDR3 is CASSLSSDRTPYGYTF. DNA for the CDR3: TGTGCCAGCAGTTTATCTAGTGACAGGACCCCCTATGGCTACACCTTC.

The V call is TRBV7-8, the J call TRBJ2-5; D not certain. CDR3 length equals 13 residues. Germline assignment: CDR1 SGHVS and CDR2 FQNEAQ. V lost 6 bases, J lost 9 bases, and 17 bases lay in between. As DNA, the CDR3 is TGTGCCAGCAGTCCGAACTGGATGTATGCCCAGTACTTC. Encoded protein: CASSPNWMYAQYF.

This clone was counted a few times. The chain joins TRBV7-9 to TRBJ1-6; 10 bases agree with TRBD1. The CDR3 loop spans 15 amino acids. V was pared by 6 bases and J by 7 bases, with 6 bases of the junction left unmatched. CDR1 is SEHNR, CDR2 FQNEAQ, per germline (reference sequence). The CDR3 is CASRPGQGYNSPLHF. The CDR3 nucleotides are TGTGCCAGCAGGCCGGGACAGGGGTACAATTCACCCCTCCACTTT.

The chain uses TRBV7-2 and TRBJ1-1; no clear D. V was pared by 5 bases and J by 3 bases, with 13 bases between. Germline lookup yields CDR1 SGHTA and CDR2 FQGNSA. This CDR3 contains 14 residues. In nucleotides, the CDR3 is TGTGCCAGCAGCCTCACGGGATCGGACACTGAAGCTTTCTTT. Translating gives CASSLTGSDTEAFF. The whole variable domain, filled in from reference TRBV7-2 and TRBJ1-1, reads GAGVSQSPSNKVTEKGKDVELRCDPISGHTALYWYRQSLGQGLEFLIYFQGNSAPDKSGLPSDRFSAERTGGSVSTLTIQRTQQEDSAVYLCASSLTGSDTEAFFGQGTRLTVV.

This sequence joins TRBV3-1 (or the pseudogene TRBV3-2) and TRBJ1-4; 10 bases are shared with TRBD1. The CDR3 length is 15 residues. Germline lookup yields CDR1 LGHDT and CDR2 YNNKEL (reference sequence). V lost 0 bases to trimming and J lost 6 bases; unmatched junction nucleotides: 1. Here the CDR3 DNA reads TGTGCCAGCAGCCAAGAGGGGACAGGGGATGAAAAACTGTTTTTT. This encodes CASSQEGTGDEKLFF.

This chain links TRBV9 with TRBJ2-3; no clear D gene. V lost 0 bases and J lost 1, with 6 bases in between. The CDR3 is 14 amino acids. CDR1 and CDR2 from the germline V gene are SGDLS and YYNGEE. CDR3 protein: CASSVEQRTDTQYF. CDR3 nucleotides: TGTGCCAGCAGCGTAGAACAGCGCACAGATACGCAGTATTTT.

The CDR3 protein is CASSPSGLAGDTDTQYF. The DNA of the CDR3 is TGTGCCAGCTCACCCTCGGGGCTAGCGGGAGATACAGATACGCAGTATTTT. The J gene is TRBJ2-3, the V gene TRBV18, with TRBD2 identical over 10 bases. Looked up from germline, CDR1 is KGHSH and CDR2 is LQKENI. Trimming took 3 bases from V and 3 from J; bases not matched to a gene: 9. There are 17 residues in the CDR3.

J is TRBJ2-7 and V is TRBV7-9; D is unresolved. Trimming cost V 4 bases and J 5 bases, with 6 bases left between them. Germline-derived CDR1 and CDR2 are SEHNR and FQNEAQ (reference sequence). This CDR3 comprises 11 residues. The CDR3 loop is CASSSGNEQYF. The CDR3 nucleotides are TGTGCCAGCAGCTCTGGGAACGAGCAGTACTTC.

The chain uses TRBV6-5 and TRBJ1-5, with D possibly being TRBD1 (5 bases). Trimming stripped 2 bases from V and 2 bases from J, with 10 bases between. This CDR3 is 15 amino acids long. In germline, CDR1 is MNHEY, CDR2 SVGAGI. The CDR3 nucleotides read TGTGCCAGCAGTTACGGGGGGAATGGCAATCAGCCCCAGCATTTT. It is translated as CASSYGGNGNQPQHF.

The chain is built from TRBV5-6 and TRBJ1-1; D remains unclear. The V end lost 2 bases, the J end lost 0 bases, and 14 bases lay between the germline ends. The CDR3 has 16 amino acids. CDR1 and CDR2 (germline): SGHDT, YYEEEE. In DNA form, the CDR3 reads TGTGCCAGCAGCTTTCTACCACGCTCGATGAACACTGAAGCTTTCTTT. As protein: CASSFLPRSMNTEAFF.

This rearrangement joins TRBV5-4 to TRBJ2-7; TRBD2 is a possible D gene (5 bases). V was trimmed by 5 bases and J by 7 bases, leaving 16 bases between them. Germline loops: CDR1 SGHNT, CDR2 YYREEE (reference sequence). The CDR3 extends over 13 amino acids. The CDR3 protein is CASSPGPSGEQYF. The CDR3 region has the DNA TGTGCCAGCAGTCCTGGTCCGTCGGGGGAGCAGTACTTC.

This clone was found a few times. The chain has TRBV6-5 and TRBJ1-6; 10 nucleotides align to TRBD1. This CDR3 comprises 15 residues. The ends lost 7 bases at V and 13 bases at J; junction bases unmatched: 13. Germline loops: CDR1 MNHEY, CDR2 SVGAGI. CDR3: CASTLRGTGEPPLHF. The CDR3 nucleotides are TGTGCCAGCACCCTAAGAGGGACAGGGGAACCCCCCCTCCACTTT.